The T cell receptor beta chain under discussion was sequenced for a study of cytomegalovirus exposure and HLA in healthy donors. Study background: The approximately 120 validation repertoires and the approximately 690 first-cohort repertoires shared a platform, a later analysis reported. Study-level findings and limits: The classifier reportedly diagnosed cytomegalovirus status with high sensitivity and specificity. The study put 160 or so TCR beta chains on its list as cytomegalovirus-associated. In vitro data verified three CMV-associated chains as specific for CMV antigens.

Assay: immunoSEQ multiplex PCR; the TCRdb copy retains only in-frame clones and omits some. The top ten clones hold more than 5% of a sample with around 120,000 clones, roughly 90% of them seen once. This clone was detected once. What it binds is unknown. V lost 2 bases to trimming and J lost 0 bases, with 6 bases between them. This CDR3 comprises 14 residues. Germline values: CDR1 MDHEN, CDR2 SYDVKM. V gene TRBV28 combines with J gene TRBJ2-3; a possible D gene is TRBD2 (5 bases). The sequencing input was PBMCs. This TCR derives from a woman aged 18-29 years in good health and CMV-seropositive. The chain's CDR3 is CASSLGGSTDTQYF. The CDR3 bases are TGTGCCAGCAGTTTAGGCGGGAGCACAGATACGCAGTATTTT.